This T cell receptor beta chain was sequenced for a study of CD8+ T cells in alopecia areata. RNA, once extracted, was reverse transcribed into cDNA for use as the sequencing template. Profiled with immunoSEQ multiplex PCR; TCRdb holds only in-frame clones, not every one. The sample contains around 140,000 clones, 51% of which appear only once. Germline-derived CDR1 and CDR2 are SQVTM and ANQGSEA. Between the trimmed V and J ends, which lost 7 bases and 1 base, there was a span of 7 bases. The CDR3 runs to 12 residues. This TCR came from a human donor with alopecia areata. Sample: CD4+ T cells sorted from blood, taken at week 0. The gene calls are TRBV29-1 and TRBJ2-2; D might be TRBD1 (5 bases). The CDR3 DNA reads as TGCAGCGGAACAGGGAACACCGGGGAGCTGTTTTTT. Translation: CSGTGNTGELFF.